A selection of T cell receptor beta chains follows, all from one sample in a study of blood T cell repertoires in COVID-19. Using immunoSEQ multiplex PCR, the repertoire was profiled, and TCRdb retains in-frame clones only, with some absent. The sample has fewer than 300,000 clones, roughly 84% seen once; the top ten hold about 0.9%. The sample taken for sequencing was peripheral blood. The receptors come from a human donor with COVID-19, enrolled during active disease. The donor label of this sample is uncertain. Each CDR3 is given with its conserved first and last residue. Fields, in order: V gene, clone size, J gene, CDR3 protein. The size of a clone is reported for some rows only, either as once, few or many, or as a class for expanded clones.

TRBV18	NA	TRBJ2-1	CASSPGLADNEQFF
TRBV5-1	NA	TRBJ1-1	CASSLGGTGMNTEAFF
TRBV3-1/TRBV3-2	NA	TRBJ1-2	CASAIPGDRVNYGYTF
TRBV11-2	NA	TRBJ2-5	CASSLGGRGLRETQYF
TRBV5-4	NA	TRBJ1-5	CASSLGGDQPQHF
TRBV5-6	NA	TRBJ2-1	CASSPDRGLMYNEQFF
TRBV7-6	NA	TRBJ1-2	CASSSRGLGGYTF
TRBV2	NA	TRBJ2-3	CASSLGYSTDTQYF
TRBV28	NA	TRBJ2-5	CASGGAPRYQETQYF
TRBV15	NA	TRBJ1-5	CATSRAGSNQPQHF
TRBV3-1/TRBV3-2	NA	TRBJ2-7	CASSLGGKAHEQYF
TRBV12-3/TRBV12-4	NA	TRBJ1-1	CASSSFAEAFF
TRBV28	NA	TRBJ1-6	CASIRSYNSPLHF
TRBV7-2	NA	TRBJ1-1	CASRPRRGNTEAFF
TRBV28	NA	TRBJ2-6	CASSFRGSGANVLTF
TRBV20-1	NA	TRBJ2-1	CSASLLAGVNEQFF
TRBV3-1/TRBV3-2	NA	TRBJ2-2	CASSPPLREGFTGELFF
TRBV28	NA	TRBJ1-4	CASSLAGEKLFF
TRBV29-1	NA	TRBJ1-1	CSGERVNTEAFF
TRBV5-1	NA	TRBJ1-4	CASSQAPATGEKLFF
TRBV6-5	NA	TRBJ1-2	CASSLFPAGVYGYTF
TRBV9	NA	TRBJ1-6	CASSVDPGRRDNSPLHF
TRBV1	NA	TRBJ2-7	CTSSQGSGYTNHRSYEQYF
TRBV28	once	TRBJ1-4	CASSSPQGSMDEKLFF
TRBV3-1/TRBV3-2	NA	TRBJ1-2	CASSQVRRDGTSGYTF
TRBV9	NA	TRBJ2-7	CASSVDFGRGYEQYF
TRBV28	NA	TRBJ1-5	CASSLQYDRLSNQPQHF
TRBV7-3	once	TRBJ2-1	CASSTGLAGVNEQFF
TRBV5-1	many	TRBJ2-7	CASSLGGVYEQYF
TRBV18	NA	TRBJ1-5	CASSPQGAEQPQHF
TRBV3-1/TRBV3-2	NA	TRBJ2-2	CASSQASVPRDRWTGELFF
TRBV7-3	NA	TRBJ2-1	CASSLTGGPPYDYNEQFF